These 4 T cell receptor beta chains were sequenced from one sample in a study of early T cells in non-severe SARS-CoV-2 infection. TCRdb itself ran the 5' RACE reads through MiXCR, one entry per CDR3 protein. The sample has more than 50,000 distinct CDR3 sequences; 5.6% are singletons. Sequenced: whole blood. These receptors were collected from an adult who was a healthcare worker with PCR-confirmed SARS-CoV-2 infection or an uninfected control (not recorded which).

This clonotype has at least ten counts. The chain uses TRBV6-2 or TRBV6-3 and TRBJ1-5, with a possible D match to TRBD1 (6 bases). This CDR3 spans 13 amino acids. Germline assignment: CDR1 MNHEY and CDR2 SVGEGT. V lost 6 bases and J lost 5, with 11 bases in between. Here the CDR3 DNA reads TGTGCCAGCAGGGCCCGGACAGATCAGCCCCAGCATTTT. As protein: CASRARTDQPQHF.

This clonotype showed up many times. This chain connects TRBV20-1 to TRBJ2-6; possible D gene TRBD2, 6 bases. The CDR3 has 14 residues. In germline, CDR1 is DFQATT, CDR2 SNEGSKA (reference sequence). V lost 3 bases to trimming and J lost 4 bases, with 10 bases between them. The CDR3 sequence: CSASREAGANVLTF. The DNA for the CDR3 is TGCAGTGCTAGTAGGGAGGCGGGGGCCAACGTCCTGACTTTC.

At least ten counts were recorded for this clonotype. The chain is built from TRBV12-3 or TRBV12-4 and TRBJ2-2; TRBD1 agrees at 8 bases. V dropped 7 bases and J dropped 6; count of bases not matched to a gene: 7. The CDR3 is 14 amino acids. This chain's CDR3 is CASTTTGASGELFF. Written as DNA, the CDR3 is TGTGCCAGCACCACGACAGGGGCGTCCGGGGAGCTGTTTTTT.

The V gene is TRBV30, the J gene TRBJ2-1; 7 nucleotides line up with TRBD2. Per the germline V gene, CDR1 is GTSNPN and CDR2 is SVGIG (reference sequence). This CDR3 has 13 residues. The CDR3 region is CASTSVSYNEQFF. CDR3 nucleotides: TGTGCGTCTACTAGCGTATCGTACAATGAGCAGTTCTTC.